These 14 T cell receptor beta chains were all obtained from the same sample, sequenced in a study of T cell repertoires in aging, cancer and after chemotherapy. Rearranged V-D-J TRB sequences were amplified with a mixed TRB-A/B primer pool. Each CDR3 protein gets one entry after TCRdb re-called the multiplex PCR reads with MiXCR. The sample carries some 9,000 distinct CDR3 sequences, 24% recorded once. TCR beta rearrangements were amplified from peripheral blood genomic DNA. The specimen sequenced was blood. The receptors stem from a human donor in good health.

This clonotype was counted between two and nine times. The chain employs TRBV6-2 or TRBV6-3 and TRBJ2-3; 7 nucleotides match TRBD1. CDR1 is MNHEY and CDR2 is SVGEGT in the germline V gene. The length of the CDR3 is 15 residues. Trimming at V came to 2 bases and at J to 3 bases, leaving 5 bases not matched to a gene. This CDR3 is CASSYGDRVTDTQYF. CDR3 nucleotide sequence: TGTGCCAGCAGTTACGGCGACAGGGTTACAGATACGCAGTATTTT.

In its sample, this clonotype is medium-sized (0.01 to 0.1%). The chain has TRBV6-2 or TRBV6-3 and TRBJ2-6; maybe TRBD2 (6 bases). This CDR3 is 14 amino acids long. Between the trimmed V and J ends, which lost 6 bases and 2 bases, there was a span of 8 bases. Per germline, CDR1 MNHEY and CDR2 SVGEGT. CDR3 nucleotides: TGTGCCAGCAGCTTAGCGGCTGGGGCCAACGTCCTGACTTTC. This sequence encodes CASSLAAGANVLTF.

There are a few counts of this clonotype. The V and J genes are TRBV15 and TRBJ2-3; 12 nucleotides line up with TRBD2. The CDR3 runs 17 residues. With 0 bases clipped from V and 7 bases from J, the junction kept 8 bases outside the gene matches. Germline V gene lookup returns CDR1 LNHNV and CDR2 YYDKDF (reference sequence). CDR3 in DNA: TGTGCCACCAGCAGAGAAGCCGGACTAGCGGGACTCAATACGCAGTATTTT. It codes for CATSREAGLAGLNTQYF.

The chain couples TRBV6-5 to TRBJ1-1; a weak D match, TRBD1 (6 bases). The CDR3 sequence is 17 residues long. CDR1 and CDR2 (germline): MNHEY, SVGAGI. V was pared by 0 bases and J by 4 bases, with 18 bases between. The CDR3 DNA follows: TGTGCCAGCAGTTACTCTCTGGCAGGGGCGGGGAGCACTGAAGCTTTCTTT. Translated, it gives CASSYSLAGAGSTEAFF.

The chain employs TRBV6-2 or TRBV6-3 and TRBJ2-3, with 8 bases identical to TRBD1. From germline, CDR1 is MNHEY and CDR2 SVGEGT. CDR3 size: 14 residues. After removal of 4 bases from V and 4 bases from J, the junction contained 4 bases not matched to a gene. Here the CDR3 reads CASSLWTGSDTQYF. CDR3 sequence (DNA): TGTGCCAGCAGTTTATGGACAGGGTCAGATACGCAGTATTTT.

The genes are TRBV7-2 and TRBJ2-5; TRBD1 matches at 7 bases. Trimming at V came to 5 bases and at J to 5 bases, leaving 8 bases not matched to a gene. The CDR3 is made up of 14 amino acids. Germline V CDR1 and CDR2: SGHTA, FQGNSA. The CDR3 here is CASSRDRVEETQYF. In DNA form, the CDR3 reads TGTGCCAGCAGCCGCGACAGGGTGGAGGAGACCCAGTACTTC.

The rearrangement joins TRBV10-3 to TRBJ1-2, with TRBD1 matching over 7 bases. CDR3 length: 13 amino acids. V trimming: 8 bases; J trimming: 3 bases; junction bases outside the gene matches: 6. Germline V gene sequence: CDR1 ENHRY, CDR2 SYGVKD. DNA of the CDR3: TGTGCCATCGCGGCGGGGACAGACTATGGCTACACCTTC. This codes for CAIAAGTDYGYTF.

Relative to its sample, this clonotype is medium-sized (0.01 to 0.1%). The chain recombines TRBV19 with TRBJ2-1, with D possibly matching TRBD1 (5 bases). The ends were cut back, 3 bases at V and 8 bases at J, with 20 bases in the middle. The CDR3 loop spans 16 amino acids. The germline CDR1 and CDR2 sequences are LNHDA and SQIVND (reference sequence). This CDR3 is CASSIQLVGRAYEQFF. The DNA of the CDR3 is TGTGCCAGTAGTATCCAGCTCGTCGGCAGGGCCTATGAGCAGTTCTTC.

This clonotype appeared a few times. The CDR3 sequence: CATSSGLYEQYF. The CDR3 bases are TGTGCCACCAGCAGTGGACTCTACGAGCAGTACTTC. This chain connects TRBV15 to TRBJ2-7, with D tentatively TRBD2 (5 bases). From germline, CDR1 is LNHNV and CDR2 YYDKDF (reference sequence). The CDR3 totals 12 residues. Trimming took 3 bases from V and 3 from J, leaving 6 bases between them.

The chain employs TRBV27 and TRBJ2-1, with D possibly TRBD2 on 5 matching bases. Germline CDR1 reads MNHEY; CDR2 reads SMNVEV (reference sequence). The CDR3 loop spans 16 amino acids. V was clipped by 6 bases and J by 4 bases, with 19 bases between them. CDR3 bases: TGTGCCAGCAGCCTAAGAGGGCGAAACCCATACAATGAGCAGTTCTTC. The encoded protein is CASSLRGRNPYNEQFF.

CDR3 sequence: CASSPREGGKREDEQFF. CDR3 nucleotides: TGTGCCAGCTCACCACGAGAGGGAGGAAAGCGAGAGGATGAGCAGTTCTTC. The chain employs TRBV18 and TRBJ2-1, with D possibly matching TRBD2 (6 bases). Germline V gives CDR1 KGHSH, CDR2 LQKENI. V was clipped by 1 base and J by 8 bases, with 21 bases between them. The CDR3 spans 17 residues.

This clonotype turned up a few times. This CDR3 reads CASSFGENQPQHF. DNA for the CDR3: TGTGCCAGCAGTTTCGGAGAGAATCAGCCCCAGCATTTT. The chain combines TRBV27 with TRBJ1-5; no reliable D call. The CDR3 has 13 residues. Germline CDR1 is MNHEY and CDR2 is SMNVEV (reference sequence). V gave up 3 bases and J gave up 4 bases, with 7 bases separating them.

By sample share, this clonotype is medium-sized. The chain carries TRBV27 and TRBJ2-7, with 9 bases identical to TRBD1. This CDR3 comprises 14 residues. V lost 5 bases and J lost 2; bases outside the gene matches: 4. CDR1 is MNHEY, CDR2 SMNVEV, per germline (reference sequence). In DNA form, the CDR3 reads TGTGCCAGCAGTCATGGGACAGGGACCTACGAGCAGTACTTC. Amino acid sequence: CASSHGTGTYEQYF.

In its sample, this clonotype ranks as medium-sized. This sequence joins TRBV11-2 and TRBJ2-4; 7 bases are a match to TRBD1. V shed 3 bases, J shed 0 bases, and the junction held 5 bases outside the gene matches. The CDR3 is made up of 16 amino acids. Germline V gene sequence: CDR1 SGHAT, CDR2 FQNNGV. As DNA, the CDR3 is TGTGCCAGCAGCTTTGGGCAGGGGGTAGCCAAAAACATTCAGTACTTC. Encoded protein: CASSFGQGVAKNIQYF.